Listed here are 19 T cell receptor beta chains from one sample, sequenced in a study of blood T cells in healthy people across ages. A J-beta primer mix and a sample-barcoded 5' primer were used in a second PCR of about 7 to 12 cycles. TCRdb re-called the 5' RACE reads with MiXCR, one entry per CDR3 protein. The sample includes fewer than 700,000 distinct CDR3 sequences, around two fifths of them seen just once. Sequencing was performed on blood. These TCRs come from a man of 80 years or more in good health.

This clonotype turned up a few times. The rearrangement joins TRBV14 to TRBJ2-7; 11 bases line up with TRBD2. The CDR3 has 16 residues. The V and J ends lost 3 bases and 6 bases, in that order; junction bases with no gene match: 10. Germline V gene lookup returns CDR1 SGHDN and CDR2 FVKESK. The CDR3 coding sequence is TGTGCCAGCAGCCAGAAAACGGGACTAGCGGCACCCGAGCAGTACTTC. Its protein product is CASSQKTGLAAPEQYF.

The genes are TRBV7-9 and TRBJ1-1, with 8 positions matching TRBD1. J lost 11 bases, V lost 5 bases, and 4 bases had no gene match. The CDR3 is 11 amino acids. Germline CDR1 is SEHNR and CDR2 is FQNEAQ (reference sequence). CDR3: CASSPTGVAFF. The CDR3 DNA is TGTGCCAGCAGCCCGACAGGGGTGGCTTTCTTT. The full variable domain, rest sourced from reference TRBV7-9 and TRBJ1-1, is DTGVSQNPRHKITKRGQNVTFRCDPISEHNRLYWYRQTLGQGPEFLTYFQNEAQLEKSRLLSDRFSAERPKGSFSTLEIQRTEQGDSAMYLCASSPTGVAFFGQGTRLTVV.

Points on this clonotype: Compared with germline, one end of the junction differs, possibly owing to a read error. This sequence joins TRBV3-1 and TRBJ2-5; no reliable D call. CDR1 and CDR2 from the germline V gene are LGHDT and YNNKEL (reference sequence). This CDR3 contains 13 residues. The CDR3 bases are TGTGCCGGCAGCCACCTCAACCAGGAGACCCAGTACTTC. It specifies CAGSHLNQETQYF.

This clonotype was detected only a few times. This rearrangement joins TRBV12-3 or TRBV12-4 to TRBJ1-6; 9 bases agree with TRBD1. The CDR3 totals 15 residues. Trimming cost V 7 bases and J 6 bases; bases outside gene matches: 7. DNA for the CDR3: TGTGCCAGCAATCCGGGACAGGGTCTTAATTCACCCCTCCACTTT. Its translation is CASNPGQGLNSPLHF.

V gene TRBV4-3 combines with J gene TRBJ2-5; 7 bases fit TRBD2. Germline loops: CDR1 LGHNA, CDR2 YSLEER. Trimming took 0 bases from V and 5 from J; bases not matched to a gene: 6. The CDR3 covers 15 residues. The DNA for the CDR3 is TGCGCCAGCAGCCAAGATCAAGGGGAGGGGGAGACCCAGTACTTC. Its translation is CASSQDQGEGETQYF.

This clonotype was counted between two and nine times. A single base separates this from a much larger clone, so it may be a read error. The chain carries TRBV6-2 or TRBV6-3 and TRBJ2-1; D may correspond to TRBD1 or TRBD2 (5 bases each). The tail of the sequence fits TRBJ2-7 better, so the J call may be wrong. The CDR3 runs 16 residues. Per the germline V gene, CDR1 is MNHEY and CDR2 is SVGEGT. CDR3: CASSPWGFGSYNEQYF. CDR3 nucleotide sequence: TGTGCCAGCAGTCCGTGGGGGTTTGGCTCCTACAATGAGCAGTACTTC.

The chain has TRBV6-2 or TRBV6-3 and TRBJ2-3; D is uncertain. The CDR3 extends over 11 amino acids. Germline V gives CDR1 MNHEY, CDR2 SVGEGT. Trimming shortened V by 7 bases and J by 1 base, and 3 bases separated the two germline ends. The CDR3 DNA follows: TGTGCCAGCAAGCGCACAGATACGCAGTATTTT. Its protein product is CASKRTDTQYF.

This clonotype was detected many times. This rearrangement joins TRBV5-1 to TRBJ2-1; 10 bases map to TRBD2. The CDR3 has 17 amino acids. The V segment lost 0 bases and the J segment 4 bases; nucleotides outside the gene matches: 7. CDR1 and CDR2 (germline): SGHRS, YFSETQ. Here the CDR3 reads CASSLERRTSGYNEQFF. CDR3 bases: TGCGCCAGCAGCTTGGAGCGGCGGACTAGCGGTTACAATGAGCAGTTCTTC.

V and J are TRBV6-5 and TRBJ2-7, with D possibly being TRBD1 (6 bases). The CDR3 is made up of 16 amino acids. CDR1 MNHEY and CDR2 SVGAGI come from the germline V gene. The V and J ends lost 3 bases and 0 bases respectively, with 15 bases between them. The CDR3 bases are TGTGCCAGCAGTTATCGGACAGCCGGTTACTCCTACGAGCAGTACTTC. Translated: CASSYRTAGYSYEQYF.

This clonotype was observed a few times. The chain uses TRBV7-2 and TRBJ2-7; D not resolved. The germline V and J ends were trimmed by 5 bases and 1 base, with 12 bases remaining between them. This CDR3 comprises 14 residues. Germline V gives CDR1 SGHTA, CDR2 FQGNSA. The CDR3 spells CASSAWVLSYEQYF. The CDR3 DNA is TGTGCCAGCAGCGCCTGGGTCCTGTCCTACGAGCAGTACTTC.

In the case of this clonotype: This sequence may be a read error, since a much larger clone differs from it by one base. V and J are TRBV11-2 and TRBJ2-1; weak D call: TRBD2 (5 bases). The V gene's germline CDR1 is SGHAT and CDR2 FQNNGV. This CDR3 spans 18 amino acids. V was clipped by 6 bases and J by 0 bases, with 21 bases between them. CDR3: CASSSRGWAKYSYNEQFF. As DNA, the CDR3 is TGTGCCAGCAGTTCCCGAGGGTGGGCCAAATACTCCTACAATGAGCAGTTCTTC.

This chain's CDR3 is CASSLLLAGVYEQYF. The CDR3 bases are TGTGCCAGCAGCTTACTTCTAGCGGGGGTCTACGAGCAGTACTTC. This chain joins TRBV7-8 and TRBJ2-7; 10 bases align to TRBD2. The CDR3 length is 15 residues. V gave up 2 bases and J gave up 3 bases; unmatched junction bases: 4. Germline V gene lookup returns CDR1 SGHVS and CDR2 FQNEAQ.

The chain couples TRBV12-3 or TRBV12-4 to TRBJ2-7, with D unclear. The CDR3 totals 13 residues. Between the trimmed V and J ends, which lost 4 bases and 8 bases, there was a span of 15 bases. The CDR3 region is CASSSPANIKQYF. DNA of the CDR3: TGTGCCAGCAGTTCCCCGGCGAATATCAAGCAGTACTTC.

The rearrangement links TRBV20-1 to TRBJ2-3, with a possible D match to TRBD2 (6 bases). V lost 6 bases to trimming and J lost 4 bases, with 14 bases between them. Germline V gene lookup returns CDR1 DFQATT and CDR2 SNEGSKA (reference sequence). This CDR3 has 13 residues. This CDR3 is CSAPEGRADTQYF. The CDR3 DNA reads as TGCAGTGCCCCGGAGGGGCGGGCAGATACGCAGTATTTT.

This clonotype has just a few counts. The chain recombines TRBV11-2 with TRBJ2-2, with D unclear. Germline CDR1 reads SGHAT; CDR2 reads FQNNGV. The germline V and J ends were trimmed by 7 bases and 2 bases, with 14 bases remaining between them. CDR3 length: 15 residues. The CDR3 reads CASNIGRFNTGELFF. The CDR3 nucleotides read TGTGCCAGCAACATCGGACGTTTTAACACCGGGGAGCTGTTTTTT. Looking up the rest from reference TRBV11-2 and TRBJ2-2 gives the full variable domain: EAGVAQSPRYKIIEKRQSVAFWCNPISGHATLYWYQQILGQGPKLLIQFQNNGVVDDSQLPKDRFSAERLKGVDSTLKIQPAKLEDSAVYLCASNIGRFNTGELFFGEGSRLTVL.

CDR3 loop: CSAMATGGTDTQYF. The CDR3 DNA reads TGCAGCGCCATGGCGACAGGGGGCACAGATACGCAGTATTTT. This chain uses TRBV29-1 with TRBJ2-3; the match to TRBD1 covers 8 bases. The germline V gene encodes CDR1 SQVTM and CDR2 ANQGSEA. V gave up 7 bases and J gave up 1 base; unmatched junction bases: 7. This CDR3 is 14 amino acids long.

This chain uses TRBV10-3 with TRBJ2-3; D remains unclear. CDR1 and CDR2 (germline): ENHRY, SYGVKD. The V end was cut by 3 bases, the J end by 3 bases, with 7 bases between. The CDR3 is made up of 13 amino acids. The CDR3 sequence: CAISEMGTDTQYF. CDR3 DNA sequence: TGTGCCATCAGTGAAATGGGGACAGATACGCAGTATTTT.

The chain employs TRBV6-5 and TRBJ2-3; the match to TRBD1 covers 8 bases. V dropped 6 bases and J dropped 3; count of bases not matched to a gene: 8. The length of the CDR3 is 15 residues. Germline V gives CDR1 MNHEY, CDR2 SVGAGI. The DNA of the CDR3 is TGTGCCAGCAGATGGGCGGGACAGGCGACAGATACGCAGTATTTT. Protein sequence: CASRWAGQATDTQYF.

As for this clonotype: Possible read error: a much larger clone is one base away. V gene TRBV29-1 combines with J gene TRBJ2-4, with D perhaps matching TRBD1 or TRBD2 (5 bases each). Trimming took off 6 bases at V and 8 bases at J, with 14 bases between the two ends. Germline V CDR1 and CDR2: SQVTM, ANQGSEA. CDR3 length: 12 residues. The chain's CDR3 is CSVGTCGDIQYF. CDR3 sequence (DNA): TGCAGCGTGGGGACCTGTGGGGACATTCAGTACTTC.